These 26 T cell receptor beta chains came from one sample sequenced in a study of blood T cell repertoires in COVID-19. Assay used: immunoSEQ multiplex PCR; TCRdb lists only in-frame clones, some missing. In the table there are tens of thousands of clones, roughly 89% of which are singletons. Sequences were obtained from peripheral blood. These receptors came from a human donor with active COVID-19. The donor label of this sample is uncertain.

This rearrangement joins TRBV11-2 to TRBJ2-7; the match to TRBD2 covers 7 bases. Trimming removed 5 bases from V and 4 bases from J; junction bases left unmatched: 5. The CDR3 has 13 amino acids. Germline V CDR1 and CDR2: SGHAT, FQNNGV. CDR3 sequence reads: CASSVWEGYEQYF. In nucleotides, the CDR3 is TGTGCCAGCAGCGTATGGGAGGGGTACGAGCAGTACTTC.

Here the CDR3 DNA reads TGTGCCAGCAGCTCCCTGACAGGGGAGCAAGCTTTCTTT. This encodes CASSSLTGEQAFF. The chain employs TRBV7-9 and TRBJ1-1, with 8 bases identical to TRBD1. Germline V lookup: CDR1 SEHNR, CDR2 FQNEAQ (reference sequence). The CDR3 covers 13 residues. The V gene end was trimmed by 4 bases and the J gene end by 9 bases; junction bases not matched to a gene: 7.

The chain joins TRBV7-9 to TRBJ2-6, with 7 bases fitting TRBD1. The CDR3 sequence is 18 residues long. Germline V gene sequence: CDR1 SEHNR, CDR2 FQNEAQ (reference sequence). J lost 3 bases, V lost 6 bases, and 14 bases had no gene match. CDR3 DNA: TGTGCCAGCAGACCAGCGGCAGGGGGTGGGTATGGGGCCAACGTCCTGACTTTC. Translation gives CASRPAAGGGYGANVLTF.

This clone was seen more than once but under ten times. In DNA form, the CDR3 reads TGCGCCAGCAGCCAGCTGGGACAGACTTCCTACGAGCAGTACTTC. This translates into CASSQLGQTSYEQYF. The chain recombines TRBV4-1 with TRBJ2-7; 7 bases map to TRBD1. The CDR3 is 15 amino acids. CDR1 and CDR2 from the germline V gene are MGHRA and YSYEKL. V dropped 3 bases and J dropped 1; count of bases not matched to a gene: 6.

This chain connects TRBV4-3 to TRBJ2-2, with 14 bases matching TRBD2. CDR1 LGHNA and CDR2 YSLEER come from the germline V gene. The J segment lost 4 bases and the V segment lost 1 base, leaving 2 bases of the junction unmatched. This CDR3 is built from 17 residues. The CDR3 region has the DNA TGCGCCAGCAGCCAAGGACTAGCGGGAGGGCCCACCGGGGAGCTGTTTTTT. Its protein product is CASSQGLAGGPTGELFF.

The chain is built from TRBV19 and TRBJ2-2; D might be TRBD2 (7 bases). V lost 3 bases and J lost 6, with 14 bases in between. Germline assignment: CDR1 LNHDA and CDR2 SQIVND (reference sequence). This CDR3 comprises 15 residues. The CDR3 bases are TGTGCCAGTAGTATCCCGGCGGGGGCGCCCGGGGAGCTGTTTTTT. Translation: CASSIPAGAPGELFF.

The CDR3 is CASSQSVASGYNEQFF. The CDR3 DNA is TGCGCCAGCAGTCAATCGGTGGCCTCGGGCTACAATGAGCAGTTCTTC. The genes are TRBV23-1 and TRBJ2-1; D gene unclear. Being an ORF, TRBV23-1 has a function that is uncertain. The CDR3 contains 16 residues. V was trimmed by 0 bases and J by 3 bases, leaving 12 bases between them.

This chain joins TRBV28 and TRBJ2-7; no clear D. This CDR3 has 12 amino acids. Germline values: CDR1 MDHEN, CDR2 SYDVKM. Trimming pared 3 bases from V and 7 bases from J, leaving 10 bases between. CDR3 region: CASSFKPFEQYF. The CDR3 DNA sequence: TGTGCCAGCAGTTTCAAGCCCTTTGAGCAGTACTTC.

CDR3 sequence: CARSSDRLNSNQPQHF. CDR3 nucleotides: TGTGCCAGAAGTTCGGACAGACTCAATAGCAATCAGCCCCAGCATTTT. This chain links TRBV5-3 with TRBJ1-5, with a tentative D call TRBD1 (6 bases). TRBV5-3 is known as an ORF, though its function is uncertain. Between the trimmed V and J ends, which lost 5 bases and 0 bases, there was a span of 15 bases. The CDR3 is 16 residues long.

In regard to this clone: The same CDR3 is also encoded by other DNA sequences in this sample. The chain recombines TRBV5-1 with TRBJ2-2; D is undetermined. With 5 bases removed from V and 5 bases from J, the gap between germline ends came to 22 bases. Per the germline V gene, CDR1 is SGHRS and CDR2 is YFSETQ. The CDR3 totals 17 residues. DNA for the CDR3: TGCGCCAGCAGTCCACCCCGGGTAGGCCGGAGTACCGGGGAGCTGTTTTTT. Its translation: CASSPPRVGRSTGELFF.

The chain links TRBV18 to TRBJ2-3; 7 bases line up with TRBD2. In germline, CDR1 is KGHSH, CDR2 LQKENI. The CDR3 is made up of 16 amino acids. Trimming took 3 bases from V and 2 from J; bases not matched to a gene: 8. The CDR3 spells CASSPQPAGITDTQYF. The DNA of the CDR3 is TGTGCCAGCTCACCTCAGCCAGCGGGGATCACAGATACGCAGTATTTT.

The chain uses TRBV5-8 and TRBJ2-2, with TRBD1 as a possible D gene (6 bases). CDR1 SGHTS and CDR2 YDEGEE come from the germline V gene. The CDR3 spans 16 residues. V lost 4 bases to trimming and J lost 4 bases, with 17 bases between them. The CDR3 DNA sequence: TGTGCCAGCAGCAGGGACCAAACAGGGTTCACCGGGGAGCTGTTTTTT. It is translated as CASSRDQTGFTGELFF.

V usage is TRBV7-2 and J usage is TRBJ2-2, with TRBD1 matching 8 bases. Germline trimming cut 5 bases from V and 5 bases from J; bases unmatched to any gene: 7. This CDR3 is 15 amino acids long. The V gene's germline CDR1 is SGHTA and CDR2 FQGNSA. CDR3 nucleotides: TGTGCCAGCAGCCCGACAGGGGCCAATACCGGGGAGCTGTTTTTT. This sequence encodes CASSPTGANTGELFF.

The V call is TRBV2, the J call TRBJ1-4; tentatively, D is TRBD1 (6 bases). The germline CDR1 and CDR2 sequences are SNHLY and FYNNEI. V lost 7 bases and J 8 bases, leaving 20 bases between the germline ends. The CDR3 length is 15 residues. CDR3 DNA sequence: TGTGCCAGCACTAGGAGCCTATTGGGGGCGGAAAAACTGTTTTTT. This sequence encodes CASTRSLLGAEKLFF.

This chain uses TRBV7-2 with TRBJ2-3; tentative D call: TRBD2 (6 bases). V was pared by 5 bases and J by 3 bases, with 15 bases between. The germline gives CDR1 SGHTA, CDR2 FQGNSA. The CDR3 is 15 residues long. The CDR3 DNA follows: TGTGCCAGCAGCCAGGGACTCCGAGGGACAGATACGCAGTATTTT. It is translated as CASSQGLRGTDTQYF.

The V gene is TRBV11-3, the J gene TRBJ1-3; D ambiguous. V was trimmed by 5 bases and J by 6 bases, leaving 8 bases between them. This CDR3 spans 12 amino acids. The germline V gene has CDR1 SGHNT and CDR2 YENEEA. CDR3: CASSGRENTIYF. The DNA of the CDR3 is TGTGCCAGCAGCGGACGGGAAAACACCATATATTTT.

The rearrangement joins TRBV7-9 to TRBJ2-7; D is undetermined. V was shortened by 5 bases and J by 0 bases, with 14 bases between the two germline ends. This CDR3 contains 15 residues. Germline CDR1 and CDR2: SEHNR and FQNEAQ (reference sequence). The CDR3 reads CASSPPPASSYEQYF. CDR3 nucleotides: TGTGCCAGCAGCCCACCCCCGGCTAGCTCCTACGAGCAGTACTTC.

The genes are TRBV5-6 and TRBJ1-2; TRBD1 is a possible D gene (6 bases). In germline, CDR1 is SGHDT, CDR2 YYEEEE. The ends were cut back, 4 bases at V and 7 bases at J, with 20 bases in the middle. The CDR3 contains 15 residues. The CDR3 sequence: CASSPIRGGGPGYTF. The DNA of the CDR3 is TGTGCCAGCAGCCCTATTCGGGGAGGGGGGCCTGGCTACACCTTC. The variable domain in full, completed from reference TRBV5-6 and TRBJ1-2, reads DAGVTQSPTHLIKTRGQQVTLRCSPKSGHDTVSWYQQALGQGPQFIFQYYEEEERQRGNFPDRFSGHQFPNYSSELNVNALLLGDSALYLCASSPIRGGGPGYTFGSGTRLTVV.

V is TRBV6-2 or TRBV6-3 and J is TRBJ2-7; 10 bases map to TRBD1. Germline assignment: CDR1 MNHEY and CDR2 SVGEGT. CDR3 length equals 17 residues. Germline trimming cut 4 bases from V and 2 bases from J; bases unmatched to any gene: 11. The CDR3 DNA sequence: TGTGCCAGCAGTTCGGGGACAGGGGTGCGGTCAACCTACGAGCAGTACTTC. Translating gives CASSSGTGVRSTYEQYF.

The J gene is TRBJ2-7, the V gene TRBV27; perhaps TRBD1 as D (7 bases). CDR1 is MNHEY, CDR2 SMNVEV, per germline (reference sequence). Trimming removed 3 bases at V and 6 bases at J, with 9 bases between. The CDR3 is made up of 12 amino acids. The CDR3 DNA sequence: TGTGCCAGCAGTTTTCAGGGGGGCGAGCAGTACTTC. This sequence encodes CASSFQGGEQYF.

The chain links TRBV5-6 to TRBJ1-2; 7 bases match TRBD1. The CDR3 consists of 12 residues. Germline assignment: CDR1 SGHDT and CDR2 YYEEEE. Trimming took 4 bases from V and 5 from J; bases not matched to a gene: 2. CDR3 in amino acids: CASSGTAYGYTF. The CDR3 region has the DNA TGTGCCAGCAGCGGGACAGCTTATGGCTACACCTTC. The full variable domain, rest sourced from reference TRBV5-6 and TRBJ1-2, is DAGVTQSPTHLIKTRGQQVTLRCSPKSGHDTVSWYQQALGQGPQFIFQYYEEEERQRGNFPDRFSGHQFPNYSSELNVNALLLGDSALYLCASSGTAYGYTFGSGTRLTVV.

V gene TRBV11-2 combines with J gene TRBJ2-1; 9 bases map to TRBD2. The germline CDR1 and CDR2 sequences are SGHAT and FQNNGV. The CDR3 length is 17 residues. The V gene end was trimmed by 5 bases and the J gene end by 5 bases; junction bases not matched to a gene: 13. The CDR3 DNA follows: TGTGCCAGCAGCCTACAAAGCGGGAGGTGGGTTGACAATGAGCAGTTCTTC. This encodes CASSLQSGRWVDNEQFF.

The chain recombines TRBV7-8 with TRBJ2-2; D possibly corresponds to TRBD1 (5 bases). Deletions cut 4 bases from V and 4 bases from J, with 7 bases between. Germline V gene sequence: CDR1 SGHVS, CDR2 FQNEAQ. The CDR3 totals 13 residues. The CDR3 protein is CASSSQATGELFF. CDR3 sequence (DNA): TGTGCCAGCAGCTCACAGGCCACCGGGGAGCTGTTTTTT.

To note about this clone: This same CDR3 is encoded by further DNA sequences in the sample. The rearrangement links TRBV28 to TRBJ2-7; 8 bases agree with TRBD2. The CDR3 loop spans 14 amino acids. CDR1 is MDHEN and CDR2 is SYDVKM in the germline V gene. V lost 1 base, J lost 3 bases, and 2 bases stayed unmatched. CDR3 sequence (DNA): TGTGCCAGCAGTTTATCGCTAGCGGGCTACGAGCAGTACTTC. Its translation: CASSLSLAGYEQYF.

This clone appeared a few times. This rearrangement joins TRBV5-1 to TRBJ2-1, with TRBD1 matching 11 bases. This CDR3 is 15 amino acids long. The V segment lost 4 bases and the J segment 10 bases; nucleotides outside the gene matches: 10. Germline V CDR1 and CDR2: SGHRS, YFSETQ. The CDR3 here is CASSPGTGGPPEQFF. Written as DNA, the CDR3 is TGCGCCAGCAGCCCCGGGACAGGGGGTCCCCCGGAGCAGTTCTTC.

This rearrangement joins TRBV29-1 to TRBJ2-5; a weak D match, TRBD1 (6 bases). CDR1 is SQVTM, CDR2 ANQGSEA, per germline. V was cut by 6 bases and J by 2 bases, with 10 bases left in between. This CDR3 is 12 amino acids long. The CDR3 loop is CSVQGLQETQYF. The CDR3 DNA reads as TGCAGCGTGCAGGGGCTGCAAGAGACCCAGTACTTC.